Listed below are T cell receptor beta chains from one sample, sequenced in a study of CD8 T cells in ankylosing spondylitis. Each CDR3 protein gets one entry after TCRdb re-called the 5' RACE reads with MiXCR. Seen here are a few hundred thousand distinct CDR3 sequences, more than 20% observed once, and the top ten hold about 15%. The specimen was blood, either unsorted or a sorted T cell fraction (not recorded which). The receptors were gathered from a male donor with ankylosing spondylitis. CDR3s include the opening cysteine and the closing phenylalanine or tryptophan. Each record gives: J gene, clone size, V gene, D gene, CDR3 DNA, CDR3 protein. The D gene is left open where the match is weak. Size values are once, few and many counts, or a class for expanded clones, and some rows have none.

TRBJ2-7,.,TRBV3-1,.,TGTGCCAGCAGAGGGGTCGACGAGCAGTACTTC,CASRGVDEQYF
TRBJ2-7,few,TRBV7-9,TRBD2,TGTGCCAGCAGCGCGAGCGGGGGGGCCTACGAGCAGTACTTC,CASSASGGAYEQYF
TRBJ2-7,few,TRBV12-3/TRBV12-4,TRBD1,TGTGCCAGCAGTCCACGGGGGACAGGGGTACACGAGCAGTACTTC,CASSPRGTGVHEQYF
TRBJ2-3,.,TRBV10-3,TRBD2,TGTGCCATCAGAGAACCGGGACTAGCGGGAGTGGGCCAACATACGCAGTATTTT,CAIREPGLAGVGQHTQYF
TRBJ2-7,.,TRBV5-5,TRBD1,TGTGCCAGCAGTCAGGACAGGGGAGGCTACGAGCAGTACTTC,CASSQDRGGYEQYF
TRBJ2-3,.,TRBV6-1,TRBD2,TGTGCCAGCAGACGCGGACTAGCGGGTGGGCTCCGAGATACGCAGTATTTT,CASRRGLAGGLRDTQYF
TRBJ1-1,few,TRBV5-1,TRBD1,TGCGCCAGCAGCCCCGGCGGGGACAGGGAAGCTTTCTTT,CASSPGGDREAFF
TRBJ2-6,.,TRBV11-2,.,TGTGCCAGCAGCTCCTCACCAAGCTCTGGGGCCAACGTCCTGACTTTC,CASSSSPSSGANVLTF
TRBJ2-6,.,TRBV6-5,.,TGTGCCAGCAGTTACCAGGGTCTCCCTGGGGCCAACGTCCTGACTTTC,CASSYQGLPGANVLTF
TRBJ2-1,.,TRBV11-2,.,TGTGCCAGCAGCTTAGATTTGGGCAATGAGCAGTTCTTC,CASSLDLGNEQFF
TRBJ1-1,few,TRBV30,TRBD1,TGTGCCTGGATACTACAGGGGGCAGGGACTGAAGCTTTCTTT,CAWILQGAGTEAFF
TRBJ2-1,.,TRBV12-3/TRBV12-4,TRBD2,TGTGCCAGCAGTTTCGGGGGGGCCAATGAGCAGTTCTTC,CASSFGGANEQFF
TRBJ2-2,.,TRBV14,TRBD2,TGTGCCAGCAGCCAAGATCGGGGACTAGCGGGGGTAACCGGGGAGCTGTTTTTT,CASSQDRGLAGVTGELFF
TRBJ2-1,.,TRBV6-2/TRBV6-3,TRBD2,TGTGCCAGCAGGACTAGCGGGAGGTCTCGTGAGCAGTTCTTC,CASRTSGRSREQFF
TRBJ2-1,few,TRBV6-5,.,TGTGCCAGCAGTTTCCGTAACCCCGGGTACAATGAGCAGTTCTTC,CASSFRNPGYNEQFF
TRBJ2-1,.,TRBV12-3/TRBV12-4,TRBD1,TGTGCCAGCAGTCTCCGCCCTGGGACAGGTTACAATGAGCAGTTCTTC,CASSLRPGTGYNEQFF
TRBJ2-4,.,TRBV4-1,TRBD2,TGCGCCAGCAGCCAGCCGGGTAGCGGGAGAGGGAAAAACATTCAGTACTTC,CASSQPGSGRGKNIQYF
TRBJ1-5,once,TRBV6-5,.,TGTGCCAGCAGTTACTGGGTTGGACAGCCCCAGCATTTT,CASSYWVGQPQHF
TRBJ1-4,.,TRBV2,.,TGTGCCAGCAGCCTTCGGGTTGCAACTAATGAAAAACTGTTTTTT,CASSLRVATNEKLFF
TRBJ1-5,few,TRBV12-3/TRBV12-4,.,TGTGCCAGCAGTTCCCGACAGAGCAATCAGCCCCAGCATTTT,CASSSRQSNQPQHF